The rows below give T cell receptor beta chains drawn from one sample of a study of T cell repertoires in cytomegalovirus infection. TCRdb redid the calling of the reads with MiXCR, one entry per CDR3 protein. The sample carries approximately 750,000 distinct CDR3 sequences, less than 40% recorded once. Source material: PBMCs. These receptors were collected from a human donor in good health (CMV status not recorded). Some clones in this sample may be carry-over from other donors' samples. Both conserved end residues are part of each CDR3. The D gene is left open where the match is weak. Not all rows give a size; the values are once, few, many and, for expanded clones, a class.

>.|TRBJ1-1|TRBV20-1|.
CSAPRRITEAFF
TGCAGTGCTCCCCGGAGGATCACTGAAGCTTTCTTT
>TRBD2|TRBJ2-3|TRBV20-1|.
CSTNRDYRTDTQYF
TGCAGTACCAACCGGGACTACCGCACAGATACGCAGTATTTT
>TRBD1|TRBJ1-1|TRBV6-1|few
CASGTGGYAEAFF
TGTGCCAGCGGTACAGGGGGCTATGCTGAAGCTTTCTTT
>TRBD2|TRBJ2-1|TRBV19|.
CASSIGGGSFNEQFF
TGTGCCAGTAGTATAGGTGGCGGGAGTTTCAATGAGCAGTTCTTC
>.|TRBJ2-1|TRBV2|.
CASSEAQGGNEQFF
TGTGCCAGCAGTGAAGCGCAAGGGGGAAATGAGCAGTTCTTC
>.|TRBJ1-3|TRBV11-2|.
CASGLVGRSSGNTIYF
TGTGCCAGCGGACTCGTTGGGAGGAGCTCTGGAAACACCATATATTTT
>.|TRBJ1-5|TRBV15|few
CATAIWGAGPDQPQHF
TGTGCCACAGCAATCTGGGGCGCAGGGCCTGATCAGCCCCAGCATTTT
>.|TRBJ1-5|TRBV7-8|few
CASSSNGGIPQHF
TGTGCCAGCAGTTCAAATGGCGGGATCCCCCAGCATTTT
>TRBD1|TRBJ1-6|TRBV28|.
CASSWQGVDSPLHF
TGTGCCAGCAGTTGGCAGGGGGTGGATTCACCCCTCCACTTT
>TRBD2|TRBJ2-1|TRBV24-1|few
CATSDFTAGGVNEQFF
TGTGCCACCAGTGATTTTACGGCGGGAGGGGTCAATGAGCAGTTCTTC
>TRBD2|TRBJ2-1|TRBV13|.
CASSLVKGTRRYNEQFF
TGTGCCAGCAGCTTAGTGAAAGGGACTAGGAGGTACAATGAGCAGTTCTTC
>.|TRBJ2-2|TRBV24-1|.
CATSDPDGTRELFF
TGTGCCACCAGTGATCCGGACGGGACCAGGGAGCTGTTTTTT
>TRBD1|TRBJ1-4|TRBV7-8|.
CASSSTRGQPNEKLFF
TGTGCCAGCAGCTCCACCCGGGGACAGCCGAATGAAAAACTGTTTTTT
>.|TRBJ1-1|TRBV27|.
CASSFGISGFGNTEAFF
TGTGCCAGCAGTTTTGGGATCTCAGGGTTTGGGAACACTGAAGCTTTCTTT
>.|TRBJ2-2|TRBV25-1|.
CASRAPGPHTKLFF
TGTGCCAGCAGGGCCCCGGGACCGCATACTAAGCTGTTTTTT
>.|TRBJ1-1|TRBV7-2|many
CASSLGPGANTEAFF
TGTGCCAGCAGCTTAGGACCGGGTGCGAACACTGAAGCTTTCTTT
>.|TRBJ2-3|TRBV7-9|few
CASSRSGSSDTQYF
TGTGCCAGCAGCCGATCCGGTTCGTCAGATACGCAGTATTTT
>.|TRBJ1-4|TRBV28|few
CASIPGSRTNEKLFF
TGTGCCAGCATTCCGGGTAGTCGGACTAATGAAAAACTGTTTTTT
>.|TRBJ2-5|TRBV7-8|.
CASSPIEGHEWETQYF
TGTGCCAGCAGCCCCATAGAGGGCCACGAATGGGAGACCCAGTACTTC
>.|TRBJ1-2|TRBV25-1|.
CASSGQGPGYTF
TGTGCCAGCAGTGGTCAGGGGCCTGGCTACACCTTC
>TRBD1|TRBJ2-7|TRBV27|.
CASSSPRQGVLYEQYF
TGTGCCAGCAGTTCCCCTCGACAGGGGGTTTTGTACGAGCAGTACTTC
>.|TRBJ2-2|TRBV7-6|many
CASSSPGTGELFF
TGTGCCAGCAGCTCCCCAGGAACCGGGGAGCTGTTTTTT
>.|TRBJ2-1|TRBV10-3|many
CAISESNRADYNEQFF
TGTGCCATCAGTGAGTCGAACAGGGCCGATTACAATGAGCAGTTCTTC
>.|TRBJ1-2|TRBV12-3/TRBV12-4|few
CASSFWAVYGYTF
TGTGCCAGCAGTTTCTGGGCCGTCTATGGCTACACCTTC
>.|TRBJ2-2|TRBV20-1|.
CSARDILNTGELFF
TGCAGTGCCCGTGACATACTGAACACCGGGGAGCTGTTTTTT
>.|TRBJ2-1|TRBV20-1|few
CSASMGRAGTNEQFF
TGCAGTGCCTCGATGGGCAGGGCAGGAACTAATGAGCAGTTCTTC
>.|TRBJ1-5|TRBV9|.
CASSIDDSNQPQHF
TGTGCCAGCAGCATCGACGATAGCAATCAGCCCCAGCATTTT
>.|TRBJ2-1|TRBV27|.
CASTSDRDYNEQFF
TGTGCCAGCACCTCCGACAGAGACTACAATGAGCAGTTCTTC
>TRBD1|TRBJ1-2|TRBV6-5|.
CASTRGRRDGYTF
TGTGCCAGCACCAGGGGGCGTCGGGATGGCTACACCTTC
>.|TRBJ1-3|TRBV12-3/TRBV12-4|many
CASSLDPSGNTIYF
TGTGCCAGCAGTTTGGACCCCTCTGGAAACACCATATATTTT
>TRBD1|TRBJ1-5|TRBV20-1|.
CSATRSRQGIQPQHF
TGCAGTGCAACCCGTTCCCGACAGGGGATCCAGCCCCAGCATTTT
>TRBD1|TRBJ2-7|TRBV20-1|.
CSAPSDRELGQYF
TGCAGTGCTCCTTCGGACAGGGAGCTCGGGCAGTACTTC
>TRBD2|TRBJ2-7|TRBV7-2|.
CASSSQRGSSYEQYF
TGTGCCAGCAGCTCTCAGCGGGGTAGCTCCTACGAGCAGTACTTC
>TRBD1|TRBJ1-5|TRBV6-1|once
CASTGQENQHQHF
TGTGCCAGCACCGGACAGGAGAATCAGCACCAGCATTTT
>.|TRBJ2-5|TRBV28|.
CASSLWGGQETQYF
TGTGCCAGCAGCCTCTGGGGCGGACAAGAGACCCAGTACTTC
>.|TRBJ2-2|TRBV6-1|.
CASSERGGLTAGELFF
TGTGCCAGCAGTGAACGGGGCGGGCTTACGGCCGGGGAGCTGTTTTTT
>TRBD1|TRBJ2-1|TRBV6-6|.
CASSYLTGGSYNEQFF
TGTGCCAGCAGTTATTTAACAGGGGGGTCCTACAATGAGCAGTTCTTC
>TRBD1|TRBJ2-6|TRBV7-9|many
CASSSDRVLSGANVLTF
TGTGCCAGCAGCTCCGACAGGGTTCTTTCTGGGGCCAACGTCCTGACTTTC
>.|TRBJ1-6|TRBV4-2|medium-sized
CASSQDKEWSNYNSPLHF
TGTGCCAGCAGCCAAGATAAAGAGTGGTCAAACTATAATTCACCCCTCCACTTT
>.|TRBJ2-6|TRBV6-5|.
CASSPGTPISGANVLTF
TGTGCCAGCAGCCCCGGGACACCTATCTCTGGGGCCAACGTCCTGACTTTC
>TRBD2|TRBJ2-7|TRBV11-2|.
CASSPRLAASSYEQYF
TGTGCCAGCAGCCCGCGACTAGCGGCAAGCTCCTACGAGCAGTACTTC
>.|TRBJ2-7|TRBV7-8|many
CAVLMPGSYEQYF
TGTGCCGTCCTAATGCCCGGGAGCTACGAGCAGTACTTC
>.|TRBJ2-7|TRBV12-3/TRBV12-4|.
CASSLFGYEHYF
TGTGCCAGCAGTTTATTTGGCTACGAGCATTACTTC
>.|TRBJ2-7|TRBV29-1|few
CSVTTGLTYEQYF
TGCAGCGTTACGACAGGCCTAACCTACGAGCAGTACTTC
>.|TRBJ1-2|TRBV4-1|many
CASSQEIRDGYTF
TGCGCCAGCAGCCAAGAGATCAGGGATGGCTACACCTTC
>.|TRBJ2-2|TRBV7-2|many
CASSTFRAINTGELFF
TGTGCCAGCAGCACCTTCAGGGCCATTAACACCGGGGAGCTGTTTTTT
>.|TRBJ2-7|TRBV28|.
CASSLLPSGSRGEQYF
TGTGCCAGCAGTTTATTGCCTTCCGGGAGTAGAGGCGAGCAGTACTTC
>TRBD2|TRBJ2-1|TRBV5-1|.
CASSLGLAGGPNNEQFF
TGCGCCAGCAGCTTGGGACTAGCGGGAGGGCCTAACAATGAGCAGTTCTTC
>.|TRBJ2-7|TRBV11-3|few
CASSYGLLPPYEQYF
TGTGCCAGCAGCTACGGACTCTTGCCCCCCTACGAGCAGTACTTC
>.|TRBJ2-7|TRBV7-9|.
CATRDLTYEQYF
TGTGCCACCCGGGACCTAACCTACGAGCAGTACTTC
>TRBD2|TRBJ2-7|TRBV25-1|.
CASSEGRDYEQYF
TGTGCCAGCAGTGAAGGGAGGGATTACGAGCAGTACTTC
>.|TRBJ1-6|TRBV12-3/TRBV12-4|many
CASSPRGNNSPLHF
TGTGCCAGCAGCCCGAGGGGAAATAATTCACCCCTCCACTTT
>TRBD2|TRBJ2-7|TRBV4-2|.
CASSQGEGRESDSYEQYF
TGTGCCAGCAGCCAAGGAGAGGGGCGGGAGTCCGATTCCTACGAGCAGTACTTC
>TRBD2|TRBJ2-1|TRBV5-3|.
CASSLGLAGYREQFF
TGTGCCAGCAGCTTGGGGCTAGCGGGGTACCGTGAGCAGTTCTTC
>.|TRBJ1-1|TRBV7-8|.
CASSLEGGVPEAFF
TGTGCCAGCAGCTTAGAGGGGGGGGTTCCTGAAGCTTTCTTT
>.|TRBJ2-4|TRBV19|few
CASSAQRLKNIQYF
TGTGCCAGTAGCGCCCAGCGATTAAAAAACATTCAGTACTTC
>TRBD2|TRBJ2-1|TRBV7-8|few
CASSPREGGYNEQFF
TGTGCCAGCAGCCCACGGGAGGGCGGGTACAATGAGCAGTTCTTC
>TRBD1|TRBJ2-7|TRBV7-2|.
CASSPWGGQGRLEQYF
TGTGCCAGCAGCCCCTGGGGGGGACAGGGGCGTCTCGAGCAGTACTTC